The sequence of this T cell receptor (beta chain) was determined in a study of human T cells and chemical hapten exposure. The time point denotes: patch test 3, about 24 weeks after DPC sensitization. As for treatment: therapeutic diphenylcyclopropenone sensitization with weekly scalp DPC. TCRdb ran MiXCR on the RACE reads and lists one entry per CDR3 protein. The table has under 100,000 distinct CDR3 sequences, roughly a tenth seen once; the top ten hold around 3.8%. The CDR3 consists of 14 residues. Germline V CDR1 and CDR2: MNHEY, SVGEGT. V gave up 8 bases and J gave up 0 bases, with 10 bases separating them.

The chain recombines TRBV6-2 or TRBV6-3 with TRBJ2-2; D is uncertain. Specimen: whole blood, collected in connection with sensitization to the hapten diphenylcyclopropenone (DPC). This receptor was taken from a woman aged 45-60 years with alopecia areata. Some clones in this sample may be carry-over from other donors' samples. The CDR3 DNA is TGTGCCAGCTTCAGCGTTACGAACACCGGGGAGCTGTTTTTT. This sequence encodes CASFSVTNTGELFF.